The 5 T cell receptor beta chains below come from one sample, sequenced in a study of blood T cell repertoires in COVID-19. The table came from immunoSEQ multiplex PCR; TCRdb's copy has only in-frame clones and leaves some out. The sample has 56,000 or so clones, 91% seen once. Material: peripheral blood. The receptors here all came from a man between 45 and 60 years old with active COVID-19.

V gene TRBV6-1 combines with J gene TRBJ2-2; 7 bases fit TRBD1. The CDR3 has 16 amino acids. In germline, CDR1 is MNHNS, CDR2 SASEGT. V was pared by 2 bases and J by 6 bases, with 9 bases of the junction left unmatched. CDR3 sequence: CASSENDRVVSGELFF. CDR3 bases: TGTGCCAGCAGTGAAAACGACAGGGTAGTCTCCGGGGAGCTGTTTTTT.

The J gene is TRBJ2-1, the V gene TRBV18; the D gene is possibly TRBD1 (6 bases). CDR3 length: 15 amino acids. The V end was cut by 3 bases, the J end by 2 bases, with 11 bases between. Germline V gives CDR1 KGHSH, CDR2 LQKENI. The CDR3 reads CASSPGRTAYNEQFF. CDR3 DNA sequence: TGTGCCAGCTCACCCGGCCGGACAGCCTACAATGAGCAGTTCTTC.

The J gene is TRBJ1-5, the V gene TRBV7-8; D perhaps matches TRBD1 (5 bases). V lost 3 bases, J lost 6 bases, and 21 bases lay in between. The CDR3 is made up of 17 amino acids. Germline V gene data show CDR1 as SGHVS and CDR2 as FQNEAQ. The CDR3 nucleotides read TGTGCCAGCAGCTTTGGTGTTGGGGCAGGTGGTCGTCAGCCCCAGCATTTT. Protein product: CASSFGVGAGGRQPQHF.

This clone was observed once. The V gene is TRBV28, the J gene TRBJ1-5; 7 bases line up with TRBD1. V gave up 6 bases and J gave up 1 base; unmatched junction bases: 6. Germline V gives CDR1 MDHEN, CDR2 SYDVKM. This CDR3 has 15 residues. The CDR3 DNA sequence: TGTGCCAGCAGCCGGTCGACAGGGAGCAATCAGCCCCAGCATTTT. Its translation: CASSRSTGSNQPQHF.

CDR3: CASNRKPGADTQYF. DNA of the CDR3: TGTGCCAGCAACCGAAAACCCGGAGCCGATACGCAGTATTTT. This chain connects TRBV7-2 to TRBJ2-3, with D hard to call. This CDR3 region has 14 residues. The V gene lost 7 bases and the J gene lost 6 bases, with 17 bases spanning the gap. In germline, CDR1 is SGHTA, CDR2 FQGNSA. Drawing the rest from reference TRBV7-2 and TRBJ2-3, the complete variable domain is GAGVSQSPSNKVTEKGKDVELRCDPISGHTALYWYRQSLGQGLEFLIYFQGNSAPDKSGLPSDRFSAERTGGSVSTLTIQRTQQEDSAVYLCASNRKPGADTQYFGPGTRLTVL.